The present entry profiles one T cell receptor beta chain with its context. Antigen: not known. The data stem from a study of cytomegalovirus exposure and HLA in healthy donors. Study summary: 81% of around 390 genotyped donors fell in the Caucasian-associated ancestry cluster. Findings of the study overall: Earlier results showed most TCR beta V segments being productive about 87% or about 30% of the time. The authors excluded some V segments, including TRBV6-2 and TRBV6-3, as indistinguishable. Per published reports, the classifier diagnosed cytomegalovirus status with high specificity and sensitivity.

Both 60 Vbeta primers and 13 Jbeta primers went into the PCR. Measured with immunoSEQ multiplex PCR; TCRdb has only the in-frame clones, and not every one. The table has about 140,000 clones, more than 75% seen once. The V gene's germline CDR1 is SGHRS and CDR2 YFSETQ. This CDR3 comprises 15 residues. J gave up 7 bases and V 4 bases, and 9 bases lay outside the gene matches. The origin of this receptor is a female donor in good health and CMV-seronegative. V is TRBV5-1 and J is TRBJ1-1, with 11 nucleotides matching TRBD1. The sequencing sample was made of PBMCs. The CDR3 bases are TGCGCCAGCAGCCCTTCCGGGACAGGGGGAAGTGAAGCTTTCTTT. Translation gives CASSPSGTGGSEAFF.